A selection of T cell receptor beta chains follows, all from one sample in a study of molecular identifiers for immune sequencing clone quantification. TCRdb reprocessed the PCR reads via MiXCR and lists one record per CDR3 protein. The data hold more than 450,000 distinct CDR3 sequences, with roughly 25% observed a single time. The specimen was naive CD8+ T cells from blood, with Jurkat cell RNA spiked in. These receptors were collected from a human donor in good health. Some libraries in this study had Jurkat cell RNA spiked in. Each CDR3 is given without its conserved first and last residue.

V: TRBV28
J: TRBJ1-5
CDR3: ASRHYRDRAYQPQH

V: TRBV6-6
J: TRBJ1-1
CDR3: ASSETPGNTEAF

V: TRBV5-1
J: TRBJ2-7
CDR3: ASSLNGGDYEQY

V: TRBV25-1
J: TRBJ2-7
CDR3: ASSRDFSYEQY

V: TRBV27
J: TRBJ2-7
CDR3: ASSPQSVSGGPYEQY

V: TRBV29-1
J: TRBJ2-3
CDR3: SVVRTSGKTDTQY

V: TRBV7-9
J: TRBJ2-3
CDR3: ASSLPRGGLRADTQY

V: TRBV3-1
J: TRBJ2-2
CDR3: ASRGYGANTGELF

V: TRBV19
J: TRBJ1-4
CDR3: ASSIRGLAVNEKLF

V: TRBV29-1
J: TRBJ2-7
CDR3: SVEGQDSYEQY

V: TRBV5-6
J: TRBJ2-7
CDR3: ASSSLARGSDEQY

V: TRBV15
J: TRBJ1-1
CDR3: ATSRVPDTEAF

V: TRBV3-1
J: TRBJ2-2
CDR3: ASSQHYGPTGELF

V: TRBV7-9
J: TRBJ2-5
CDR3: ASSPTLTARETQY

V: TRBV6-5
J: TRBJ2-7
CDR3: ASSATSGGAYEQY

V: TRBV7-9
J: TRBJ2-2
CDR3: ASSQGHYTGELF

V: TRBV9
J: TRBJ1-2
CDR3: ASSVGFLGTEANYGYT

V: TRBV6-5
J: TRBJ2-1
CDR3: ASTSGGSNEQF

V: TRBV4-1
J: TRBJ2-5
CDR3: ASSQVGQRETQY

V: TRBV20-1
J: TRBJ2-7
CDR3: SATTSASSYEQY

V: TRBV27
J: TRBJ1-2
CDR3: ASRPGHSYGYT

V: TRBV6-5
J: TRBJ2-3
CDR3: ASTRIAGTDTQY

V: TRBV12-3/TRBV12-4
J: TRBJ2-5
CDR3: ASSEGGSRETQY

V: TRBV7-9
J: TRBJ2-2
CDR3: ASSSHLTENTGELF

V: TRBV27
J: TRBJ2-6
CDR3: ASSLISPSGANVLT

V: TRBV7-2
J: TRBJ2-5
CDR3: ASSTSGGAQETQY

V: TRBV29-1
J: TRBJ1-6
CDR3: SVEGNTGPSFH

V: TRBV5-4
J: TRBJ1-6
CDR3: ASSATGEVTPLH

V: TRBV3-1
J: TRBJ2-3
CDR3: ASSPPTGQGAIDTQY

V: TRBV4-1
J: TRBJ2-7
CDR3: ASSLVPGTAHEQY

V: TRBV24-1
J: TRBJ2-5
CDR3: ATSEGLGEGETQY

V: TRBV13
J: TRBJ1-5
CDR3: ASSLGQGRNQPQH

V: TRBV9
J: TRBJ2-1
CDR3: ASSPSDPGNEQF

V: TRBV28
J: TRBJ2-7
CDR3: ASSLARVTYEQY

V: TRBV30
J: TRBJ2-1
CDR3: AWSDGANEQF

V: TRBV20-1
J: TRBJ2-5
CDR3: SALDLDLETQY

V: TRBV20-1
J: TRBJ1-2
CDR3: SPGDPSYT

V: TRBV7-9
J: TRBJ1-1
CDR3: ASSSNLNTEAF

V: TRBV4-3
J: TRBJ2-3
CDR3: ASSQDVQGTVDTQY

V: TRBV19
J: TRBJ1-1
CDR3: ASSTRQGNTEAF

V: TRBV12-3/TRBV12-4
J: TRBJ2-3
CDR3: ASSPESTDTQY

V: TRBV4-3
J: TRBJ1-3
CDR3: ASSQDGSGNSGNTIY

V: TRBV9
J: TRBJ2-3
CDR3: ASGEAGDSADTQY

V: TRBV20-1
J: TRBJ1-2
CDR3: SARQGGPEYYYGYT

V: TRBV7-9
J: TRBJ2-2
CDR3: ASSSSFYGEVENTGELF

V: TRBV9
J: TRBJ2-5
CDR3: ASSAMGGPETQY

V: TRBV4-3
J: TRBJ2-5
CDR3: ASSQDRGSTQRQY

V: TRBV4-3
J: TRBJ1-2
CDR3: ASSQDRAFASYGYT